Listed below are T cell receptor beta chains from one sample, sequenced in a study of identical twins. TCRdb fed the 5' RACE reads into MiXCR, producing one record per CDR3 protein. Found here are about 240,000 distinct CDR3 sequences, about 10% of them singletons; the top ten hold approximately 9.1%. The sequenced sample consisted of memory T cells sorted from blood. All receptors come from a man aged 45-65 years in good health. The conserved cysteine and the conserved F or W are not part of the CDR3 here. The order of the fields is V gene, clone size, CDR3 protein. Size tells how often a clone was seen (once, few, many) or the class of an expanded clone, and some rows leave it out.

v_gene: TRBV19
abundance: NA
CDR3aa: ASSRTVAGFYSDTQY

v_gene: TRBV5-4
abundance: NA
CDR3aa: ASSPGTSAHEQY

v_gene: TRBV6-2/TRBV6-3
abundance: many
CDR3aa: ASSYMKNTEAF

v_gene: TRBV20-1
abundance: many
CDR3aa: SADIRGSGTDTQY

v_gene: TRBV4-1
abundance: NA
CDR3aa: ASSQEGLGDEQY

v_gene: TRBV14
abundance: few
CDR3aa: ASSRSGASSYNEQF

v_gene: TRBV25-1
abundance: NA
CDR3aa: ASSEPQGRTEAF

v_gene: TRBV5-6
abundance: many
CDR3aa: ASSLWGTYEQY

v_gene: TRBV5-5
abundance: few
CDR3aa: ASSLDSLAGGLETQY

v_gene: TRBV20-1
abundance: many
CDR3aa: SARNPEGGSYNEQF

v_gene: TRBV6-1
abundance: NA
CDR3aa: ASRKTSGGAYEQY

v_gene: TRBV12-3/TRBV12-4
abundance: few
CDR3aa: ASSSWTSDSDTQY

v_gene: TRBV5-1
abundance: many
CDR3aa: ASSLEGGLAGRTDTQY

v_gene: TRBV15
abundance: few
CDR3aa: ATSRDPDSYEQY

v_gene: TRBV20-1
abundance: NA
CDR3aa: SAPSVYYSYNEQF

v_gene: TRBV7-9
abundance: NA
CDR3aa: ASSQTSGSSNEQF

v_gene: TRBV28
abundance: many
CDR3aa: ASSQIKSWDRGVHEQY

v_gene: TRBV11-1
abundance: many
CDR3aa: ASSQGGGVAYEQY

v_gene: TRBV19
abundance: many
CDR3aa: ASSMGGTEAF

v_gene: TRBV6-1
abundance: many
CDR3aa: ASTGGRAVADTQY

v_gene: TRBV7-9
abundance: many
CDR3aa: ASSLRQEASEQY

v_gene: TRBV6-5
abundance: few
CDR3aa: ASSYANGDTQY

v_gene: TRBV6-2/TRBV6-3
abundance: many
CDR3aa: ASSYSTGLAAILSETQY

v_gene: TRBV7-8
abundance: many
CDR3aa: ASSLREDNQPQH

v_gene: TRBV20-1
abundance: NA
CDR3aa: SASTQGGGSPLH

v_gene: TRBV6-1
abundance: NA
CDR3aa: ASSINSVNYGYT

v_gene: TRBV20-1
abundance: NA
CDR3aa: SANDGTGARIYNSPLH

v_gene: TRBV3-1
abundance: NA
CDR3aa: ACSQDTIRPDTQY

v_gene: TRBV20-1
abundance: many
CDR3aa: SARIGIVDEQF

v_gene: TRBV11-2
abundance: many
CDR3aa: ASSLGTGLF

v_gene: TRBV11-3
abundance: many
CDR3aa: ASSPSPGTGSFSYEQY